The clone carrying this TCR beta chain was seen repeatedly, ten times or more. These data belong to a study of identical twins. TCRdb re-called the 5' RACE reads through MiXCR, storing one row per CDR3 protein. The sample gives hundreds of thousands of distinct CDR3 sequences, around 6% of which show up once; approximately 1.6% is in the top ten. V was shortened by 6 bases and J by 5 bases, with 19 bases between the two germline ends. Per the germline V gene, CDR1 is SQVTM and CDR2 is ANQGSEA. CDR3 length: 14 amino acids. The sequencing input was naive T cells sorted from blood. The rearrangement links TRBV29-1 to TRBJ2-5; D possibly matches TRBD1 or TRBD2 (5 bases each). The receptor was isolated from a man between 18 and 35 years old in good health. CDR3 nucleotides: TGCAGCGTGATAGGTGCAGGGACCTTGGAGACCCAGTACTTC. This codes for CSVIGAGTLETQYF.